The present TCR beta chain was sequenced within a study of CD4 T cells in relation to SARS-CoV-2 and coronaviruses. Background on the study: PBMCs were cultured with antigen for roughly 10 days before TCR beta sequencing.

V gave up 4 bases and J gave up 4 bases; unmatched junction bases: 14. The CDR3 is 18 amino acids. The germline V gene encodes CDR1 SGHTA and CDR2 FQGTGA. For about nine days, approximately 10^5 sorted CD4+ cells grew with T cell-depleted PBMCs and CEF. Survey-level TCR-beta sequencing used DNA from CEF-cultured naive and memory CD4+ T cells. The data were produced by immunoSEQ multiplex PCR, yet TCRdb's version contains in-frame clones alone and is incomplete. The sample lists around 41,000 clones; approximately 80% were seen once. This clone appeared a single time. Its target is unknown. The sequence was collected from an adult with COVID-19. The chain carries TRBV7-3 and TRBJ2-3, with TRBD2 matching over 10 bases. Sequenced material: naive CD4+ T cells from PBMCs, cultured in vitro. Stated subset: naive CD4+ T cells isolated by negative enrichment. CDR3 residues: CASSSGPGTSDVADTQYF. The CDR3 bases are TGTGCCAGCAGCTCAGGCCCCGGGACTAGCGATGTGGCAGATACGCAGTATTTT.